This record looks at one T cell receptor beta chain sequence and its context. The data derive from a study of cytomegalovirus exposure and HLA in healthy donors. Vbeta (60) and Jbeta (13) primers were used in the PCR. TCRdb's table, derived via immunoSEQ multiplex PCR, lists solely in-frame clones and lacks some. The listing contains 40,000 to 55,000 clones. The CDR3 is 15 amino acids. Trimming cost V 7 bases and J 0 bases, with 13 bases left between them. Germline V gene lookup returns CDR1 SGHTA and CDR2 FQGNSA. This chain joins TRBV7-2 and TRBJ2-1; tentative D call: TRBD2 (6 bases). What was sequenced was PBMCs. The source of this sequence is a male donor in good health and CMV-seropositive. The CDR3 sequence: CASTPGLLSYNEQFF. CDR3 coding DNA: TGTGCCAGCACCCCGGGACTCCTCTCCTACAATGAGCAGTTCTTC.